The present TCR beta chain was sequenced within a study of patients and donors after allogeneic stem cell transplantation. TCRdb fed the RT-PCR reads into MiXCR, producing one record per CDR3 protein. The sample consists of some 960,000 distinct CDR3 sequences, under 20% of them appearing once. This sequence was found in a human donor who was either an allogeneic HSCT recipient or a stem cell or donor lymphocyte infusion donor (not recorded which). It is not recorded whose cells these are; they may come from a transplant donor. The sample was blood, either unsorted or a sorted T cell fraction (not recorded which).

CDR3 nucleotides: TGTGCCAGCACCGGGACTAGCGGGGACCCCTACAATGAGCAGTTCTTC. Protein sequence: CASTGTSGDPYNEQFF. V usage is TRBV12-3 or TRBV12-4 and J usage is TRBJ2-1; TRBD2 matches at 13 bases. The CDR3 totals 16 residues. J gave up 2 bases and V 7 bases, and 5 bases lay outside the gene matches.